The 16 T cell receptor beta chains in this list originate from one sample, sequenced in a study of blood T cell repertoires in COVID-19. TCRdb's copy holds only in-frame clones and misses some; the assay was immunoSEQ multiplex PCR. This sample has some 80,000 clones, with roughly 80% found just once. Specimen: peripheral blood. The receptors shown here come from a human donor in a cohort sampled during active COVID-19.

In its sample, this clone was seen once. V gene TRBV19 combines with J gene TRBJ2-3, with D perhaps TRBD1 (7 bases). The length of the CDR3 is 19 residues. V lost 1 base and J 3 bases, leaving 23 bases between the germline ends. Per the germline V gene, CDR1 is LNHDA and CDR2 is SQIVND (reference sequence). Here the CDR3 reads CASSIVRGLQGDSTDTQYF. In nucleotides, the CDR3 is TGTGCCAGTAGTATAGTCAGAGGGCTGCAGGGGGACTCAACAGATACGCAGTATTTT.

The CDR3 bases are TGTGCCAGCACCCGGGGAGGCGACTACTCTGGGGCCAACGTCCTGACTTTC. Translated, it gives CASTRGGDYSGANVLTF. This rearrangement joins TRBV5-4 to TRBJ2-6, with D perhaps matching TRBD2 (6 bases). Trimming left V 6 bases short and J 0 bases short, with 16 bases between. CDR1 is SGHNT and CDR2 is YYREEE in the germline V gene (reference sequence). CDR3 length: 17 amino acids.

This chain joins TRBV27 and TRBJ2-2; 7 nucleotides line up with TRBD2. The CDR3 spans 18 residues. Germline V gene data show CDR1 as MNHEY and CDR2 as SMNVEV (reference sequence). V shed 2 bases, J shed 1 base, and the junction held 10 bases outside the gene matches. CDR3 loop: CASSLRRTGRGNTGELFF. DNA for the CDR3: TGTGCCAGCAGTTTACGTCGAACGGGGAGGGGGAACACCGGGGAGCTGTTTTTT.

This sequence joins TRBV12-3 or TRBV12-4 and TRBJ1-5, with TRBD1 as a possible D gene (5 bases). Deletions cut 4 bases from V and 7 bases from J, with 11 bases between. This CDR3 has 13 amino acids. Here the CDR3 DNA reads TGTGCCAGCAGTTATTGGGGCAGCCAGCCCCAGCATTTT. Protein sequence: CASSYWGSQPQHF.

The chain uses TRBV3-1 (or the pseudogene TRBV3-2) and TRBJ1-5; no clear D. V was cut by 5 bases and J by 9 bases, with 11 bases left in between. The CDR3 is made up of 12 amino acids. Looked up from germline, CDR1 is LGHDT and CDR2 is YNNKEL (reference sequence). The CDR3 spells CASSDLRGPQHF. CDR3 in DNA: TGTGCCAGCAGCGACCTACGGGGGCCCCAGCATTTT.

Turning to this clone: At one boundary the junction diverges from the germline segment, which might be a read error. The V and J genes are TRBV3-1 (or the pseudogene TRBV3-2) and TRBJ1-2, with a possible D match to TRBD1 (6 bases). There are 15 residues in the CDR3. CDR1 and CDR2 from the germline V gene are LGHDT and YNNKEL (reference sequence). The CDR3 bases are TGTGCCAGCAACCAAGAGGCGGGGGCGACCTATGGCTACACCTTC. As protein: CASNQEAGATYGYTF.

DNA of the CDR3: TGTGCCTGGAGTGGGGGACTAGCGGGGGCCGGCACAGATACGCAGTATTTT. It translates to CAWSGGLAGAGTDTQYF. The gene calls are TRBV30 and TRBJ2-3; 14 bases fit TRBD2. The CDR3 sequence is 17 residues long. Germline CDR1 and CDR2: GTSNPN and SVGIG (reference sequence). The trim removed 1 base at V and 1 base at J, leaving 4 bases unmatched.

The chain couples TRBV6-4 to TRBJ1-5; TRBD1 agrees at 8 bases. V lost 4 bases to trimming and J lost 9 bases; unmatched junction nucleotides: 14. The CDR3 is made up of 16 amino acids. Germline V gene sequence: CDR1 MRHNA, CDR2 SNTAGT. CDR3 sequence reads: CASSALPGQDQGPQHF. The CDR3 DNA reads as TGTGCCAGCAGTGCACTTCCGGGACAGGACCAAGGGCCCCAGCATTTT.

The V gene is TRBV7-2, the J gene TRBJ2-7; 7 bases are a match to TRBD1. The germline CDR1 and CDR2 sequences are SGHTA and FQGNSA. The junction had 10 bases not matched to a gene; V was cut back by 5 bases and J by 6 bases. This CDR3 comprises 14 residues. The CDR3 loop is CASSLGQFLGEQYF. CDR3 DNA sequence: TGTGCCAGCAGCCTGGGACAGTTCTTAGGCGAGCAGTACTTC.

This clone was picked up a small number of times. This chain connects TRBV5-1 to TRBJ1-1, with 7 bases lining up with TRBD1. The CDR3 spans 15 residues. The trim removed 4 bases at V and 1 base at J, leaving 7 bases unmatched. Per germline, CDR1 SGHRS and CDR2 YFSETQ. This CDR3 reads CASSTSTGTNTEAFF. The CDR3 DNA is TGCGCCAGCAGCACCTCGACAGGGACGAACACTGAAGCTTTCTTT.

The CDR3 spells CASSLTRGSYEQYF. The CDR3 DNA reads as TGTGCCAGCAGCTTGACCCGGGGGTCCTACGAGCAGTACTTC. The chain combines TRBV11-3 with TRBJ2-7, with D possibly TRBD2 on 6 matching bases. V was clipped by 3 bases and J by 1 base, with 10 bases between them. The V gene's germline CDR1 is SGHNT and CDR2 YENEEA. The CDR3 is made up of 14 amino acids.

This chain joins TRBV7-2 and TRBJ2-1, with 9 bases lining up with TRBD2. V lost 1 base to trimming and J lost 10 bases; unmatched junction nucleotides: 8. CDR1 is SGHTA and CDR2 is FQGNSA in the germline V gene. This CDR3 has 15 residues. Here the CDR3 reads CASSLDLAGTGEQFF. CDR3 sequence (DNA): TGTGCCAGCAGCTTAGACCTAGCGGGGACCGGGGAGCAGTTCTTC. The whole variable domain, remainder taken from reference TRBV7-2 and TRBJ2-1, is GAGVSQSPSNKVTEKGKDVELRCDPISGHTALYWYRQSLGQGLEFLIYFQGNSAPDKSGLPSDRFSAERTGGSVSTLTIQRTQQEDSAVYLCASSLDLAGTGEQFFGPGTRLTVL.

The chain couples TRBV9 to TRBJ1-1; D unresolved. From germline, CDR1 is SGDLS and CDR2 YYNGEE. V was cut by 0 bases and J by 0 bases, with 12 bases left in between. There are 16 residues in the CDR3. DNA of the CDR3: TGTGCCAGCAGCGTAGCCTGGGAGGGAATGAACACTGAAGCTTTCTTT. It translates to CASSVAWEGMNTEAFF.

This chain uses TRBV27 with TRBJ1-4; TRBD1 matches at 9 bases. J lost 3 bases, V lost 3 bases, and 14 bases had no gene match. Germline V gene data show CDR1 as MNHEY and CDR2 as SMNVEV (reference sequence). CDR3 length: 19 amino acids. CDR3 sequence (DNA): TGTGCCAGCAGTTTGTCGGTCCCGGGACAGGGAGATCCTAATGAAAAACTGTTTTTT. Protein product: CASSLSVPGQGDPNEKLFF.

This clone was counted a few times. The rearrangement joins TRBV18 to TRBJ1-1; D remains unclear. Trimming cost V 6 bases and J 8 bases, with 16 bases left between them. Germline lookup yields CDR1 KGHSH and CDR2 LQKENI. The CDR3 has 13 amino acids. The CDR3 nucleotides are TGTGCCAGCTCCCCCCGGGAGCCCTGGGAAGCTTTCTTT. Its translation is CASSPREPWEAFF.

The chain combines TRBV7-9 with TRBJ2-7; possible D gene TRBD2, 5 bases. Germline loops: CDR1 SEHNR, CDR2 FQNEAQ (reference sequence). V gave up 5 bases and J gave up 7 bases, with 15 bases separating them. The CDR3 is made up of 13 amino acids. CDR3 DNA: TGTGCCAGCAGCGGGAGCCTTCCGGGGGAGCAGTACTTC. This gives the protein CASSGSLPGEQYF.